This T cell receptor beta chain was captured by sequencing in a study of blood T cell repertoires in COVID-19. Repertoires were generated with immunoSEQ multiplex PCR, while TCRdb's copy carries only in-frame clones and drops some. The table shows about 40,000 clones, with roughly 87% occurring only once. The CDR3 consists of 15 residues. Germline V CDR1 and CDR2: SGHVS, FNYEAQ. Trimming stripped 2 bases from V and 0 bases from J, with 8 bases between. Sequenced material: peripheral blood. The receptor comes from a woman older than 75 with active COVID-19. This sequence joins TRBV7-6 and TRBJ2-1, with D maybe TRBD2 (6 bases). The CDR3 bases are TGTGCCAGCAGCTTAACTAGCAGCTCCTACAATGAGCAGTTCTTC. Its translation is CASSLTSSSYNEQFF. The full variable domain, in which reference TRBV7-6 and TRBJ2-1 provide the parts outside the CDR3, is GAGVSQSPRYKVTKRGQDVALRCDPISGHVSLYWYRQALGQGPEFLTYFNYEAQQDKSGLPNDRFSAERPEGSISTLTIQRTEQRDSAMYRCASSLTSSSYNEQFFGPGTRLTVL.